This TCR beta chain was documented in a study of cytomegalovirus exposure and HLA in healthy donors. TCRdb's copy holds only in-frame clones and misses some; the assay was immunoSEQ multiplex PCR. This repertoire shows 60,000 to 65,000 clones, around 95% found once; its top ten account for nearly 6%. The length of the CDR3 is 15 residues. Trimming cost V 4 bases and J 3 bases, with 16 bases left between them. Looked up from germline, CDR1 is SGHRS and CDR2 is YFSETQ. This sequence was found in a woman under 30 in good health and CMV-seropositive. The genes are TRBV5-1 and TRBJ1-1; the D gene is possibly TRBD1 (6 bases). The sequenced sample consisted of PBMCs. CDR3 coding DNA: TGCGCCAGCAGCGACCACAGGGCCTCCGACACTGAAGCTTTCTTT. Protein: CASSDHRASDTEAFF.